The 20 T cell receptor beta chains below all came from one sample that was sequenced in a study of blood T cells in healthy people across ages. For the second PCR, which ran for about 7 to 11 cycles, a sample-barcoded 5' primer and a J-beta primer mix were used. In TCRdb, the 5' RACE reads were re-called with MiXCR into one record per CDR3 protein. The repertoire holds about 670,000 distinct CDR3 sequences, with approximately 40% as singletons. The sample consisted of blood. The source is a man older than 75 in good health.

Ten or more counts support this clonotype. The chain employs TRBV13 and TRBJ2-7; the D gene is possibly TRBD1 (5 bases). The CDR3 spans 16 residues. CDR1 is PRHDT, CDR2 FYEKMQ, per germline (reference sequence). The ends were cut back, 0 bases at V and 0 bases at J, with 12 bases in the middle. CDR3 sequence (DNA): TGTGCCAGCAGCTTAGGACCCTACAGGAGCTCCTACGAGCAGTACTTC. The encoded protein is CASSLGPYRSSYEQYF.

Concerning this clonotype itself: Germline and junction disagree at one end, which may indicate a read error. DNA of the CDR3: TGCAGGGTTGAAGCGGCACAACGGACCCAGTACTTC. Translating gives CRVEAAQRTQYF. The V gene is TRBV29-1, the J gene TRBJ2-5; the D gene is possibly TRBD2 (5 bases). There are 12 residues in the CDR3. The germline V gene encodes CDR1 SQVTM and CDR2 ANQGSEA.

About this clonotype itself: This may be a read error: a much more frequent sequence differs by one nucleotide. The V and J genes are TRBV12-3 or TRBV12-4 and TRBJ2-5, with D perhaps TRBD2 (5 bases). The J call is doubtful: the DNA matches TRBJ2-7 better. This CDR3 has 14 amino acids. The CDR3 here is CASSAGGRVYEQYF. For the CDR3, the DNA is TGTGCCAGCAGTGCAGGAGGTCGGGTTTACGAGCAGTACTTC.

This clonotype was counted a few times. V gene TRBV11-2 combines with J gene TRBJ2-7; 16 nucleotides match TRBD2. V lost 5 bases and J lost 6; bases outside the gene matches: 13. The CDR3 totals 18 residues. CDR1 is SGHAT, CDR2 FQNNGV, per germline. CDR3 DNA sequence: TGTGCCAGCAGCCGTCAGGGACTAGCGGGAGGGGGTAGATCCGAGCAGTACTTC. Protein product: CASSRQGLAGGGRSEQYF.

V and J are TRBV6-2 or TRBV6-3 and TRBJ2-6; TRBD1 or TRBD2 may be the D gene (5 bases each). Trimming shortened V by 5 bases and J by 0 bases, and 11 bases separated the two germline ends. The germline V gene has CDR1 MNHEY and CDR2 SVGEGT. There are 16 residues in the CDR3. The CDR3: CASSLTADSGANVLTF. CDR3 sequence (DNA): TGTGCCAGCAGTCTGACAGCGGACTCTGGGGCCAACGTCCTGACTTTC.

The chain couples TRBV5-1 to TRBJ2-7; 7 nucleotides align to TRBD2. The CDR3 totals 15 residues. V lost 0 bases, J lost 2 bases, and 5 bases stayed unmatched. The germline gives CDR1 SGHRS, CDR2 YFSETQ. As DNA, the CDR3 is TGCGCCAGCAGCTTGGATCGGGGGAGGGCCTACGAGCAGTACTTC. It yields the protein CASSLDRGRAYEQYF.

CDR3 residues: CASRRQFTDTQYF. The CDR3 bases are TGTGCCAGCAGACGACAGTTCACAGATACGCAGTATTTT. The chain joins TRBV27 to TRBJ2-3; a possible D gene is TRBD1 (5 bases). V gave up 6 bases and J gave up 2 bases, with 9 bases separating them. Germline loops: CDR1 MNHEY, CDR2 SMNVEV (reference sequence). The CDR3 covers 13 residues.

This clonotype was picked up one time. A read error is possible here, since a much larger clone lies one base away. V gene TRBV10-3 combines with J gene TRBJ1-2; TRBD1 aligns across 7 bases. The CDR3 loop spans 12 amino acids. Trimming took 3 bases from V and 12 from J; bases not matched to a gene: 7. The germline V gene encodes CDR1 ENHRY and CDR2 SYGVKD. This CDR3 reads CAISESNRGHTF. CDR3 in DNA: TGTGCCATCAGTGAATCGAACAGGGGCCACACCTTC.

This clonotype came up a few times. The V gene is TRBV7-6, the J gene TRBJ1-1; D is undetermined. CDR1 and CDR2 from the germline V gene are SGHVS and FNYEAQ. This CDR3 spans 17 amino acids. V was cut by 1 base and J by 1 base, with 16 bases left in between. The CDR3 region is CASSLVAPGVRNTEAFF. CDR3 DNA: TGTGCCAGCAGCTTAGTAGCCCCCGGGGTCAGGAACACTGAAGCTTTCTTT.

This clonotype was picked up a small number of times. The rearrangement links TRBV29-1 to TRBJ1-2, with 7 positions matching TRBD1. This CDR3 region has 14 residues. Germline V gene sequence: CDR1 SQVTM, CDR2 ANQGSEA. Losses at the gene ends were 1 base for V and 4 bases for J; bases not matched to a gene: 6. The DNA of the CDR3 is TGCAGCGTTGAAGGGGACAGAAACTTCTATGGCTACACCTTC. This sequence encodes CSVEGDRNFYGYTF.

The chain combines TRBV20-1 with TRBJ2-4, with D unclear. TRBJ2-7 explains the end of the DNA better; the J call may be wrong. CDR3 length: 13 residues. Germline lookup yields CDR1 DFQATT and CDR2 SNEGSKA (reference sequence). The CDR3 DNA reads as TGCAGTGCTAGGGACGCTAAGTCATACGAGCAGTACTTC. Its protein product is CSARDAKSYEQYF.

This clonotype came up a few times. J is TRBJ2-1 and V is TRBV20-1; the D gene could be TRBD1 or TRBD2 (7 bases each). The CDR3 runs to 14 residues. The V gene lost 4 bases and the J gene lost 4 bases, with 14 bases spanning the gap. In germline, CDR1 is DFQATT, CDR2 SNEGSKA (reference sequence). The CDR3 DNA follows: TGCAGTGCTATGCCAGGGGGGGCGTACAATGAGCAGTTCTTC. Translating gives CSAMPGGAYNEQFF.

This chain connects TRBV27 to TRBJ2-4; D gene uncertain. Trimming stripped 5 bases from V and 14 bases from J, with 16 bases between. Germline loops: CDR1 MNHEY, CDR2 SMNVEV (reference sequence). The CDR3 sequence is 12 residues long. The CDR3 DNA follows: TGTGCCAGCAGTCCCGATCGTGCCGACAAGTACTTC. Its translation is CASSPDRADKYF.

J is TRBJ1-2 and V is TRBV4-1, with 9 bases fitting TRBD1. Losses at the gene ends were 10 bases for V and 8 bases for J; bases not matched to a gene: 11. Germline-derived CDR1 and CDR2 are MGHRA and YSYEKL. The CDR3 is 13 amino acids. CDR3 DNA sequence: TGCGCCATACAGTTACAGGGGGCGGGCGGCTACACCTTC. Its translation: CAIQLQGAGGYTF.

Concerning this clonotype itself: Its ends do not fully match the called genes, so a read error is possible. The CDR3 sequence is CTSSERSGEQFF. The CDR3 nucleotides are TGTACCAGCAGTGAAAGGAGCGGTGAGCAGTTCTTC. The V gene is TRBV25-1, the J gene TRBJ2-1; tentative D call: TRBD2 (5 bases). This CDR3 is 12 amino acids long. Looked up from germline, CDR1 is MGHDK and CDR2 is SYGVNS. The whole variable domain, remainder taken from reference TRBV25-1 and TRBJ2-1, is EADIYQTPRYLVIGTGKKITLECSQTMGHDKMYWYQQDPGMELHLIHYSYGVNSTEKGDLSSESTVSRIRTEHFPLTLESARPSHTSQYLCTSSERSGEQFFGPGTRLTVL.

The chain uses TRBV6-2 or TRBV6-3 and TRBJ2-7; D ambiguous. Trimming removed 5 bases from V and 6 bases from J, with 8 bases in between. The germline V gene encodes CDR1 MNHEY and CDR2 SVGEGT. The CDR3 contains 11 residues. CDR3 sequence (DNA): TGTGCCAGCAGTACACTATTCGAGCAGTACTTC. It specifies CASSTLFEQYF.

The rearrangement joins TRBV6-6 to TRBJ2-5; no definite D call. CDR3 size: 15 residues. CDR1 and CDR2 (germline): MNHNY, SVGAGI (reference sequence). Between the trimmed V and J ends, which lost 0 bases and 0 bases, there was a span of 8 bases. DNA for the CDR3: TGTGCCAGCAGTTACTCGGGAAGGGACCAAGAGACCCAGTACTTC. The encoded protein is CASSYSGRDQETQYF.

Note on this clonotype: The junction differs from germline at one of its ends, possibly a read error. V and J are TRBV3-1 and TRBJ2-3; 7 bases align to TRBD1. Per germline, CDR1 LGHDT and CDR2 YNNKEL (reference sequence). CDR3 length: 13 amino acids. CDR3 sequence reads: CASSRTGADTRYF. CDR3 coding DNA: TGTGCCAGCAGCCGGACAGGAGCAGATACGCGGTATTTT.

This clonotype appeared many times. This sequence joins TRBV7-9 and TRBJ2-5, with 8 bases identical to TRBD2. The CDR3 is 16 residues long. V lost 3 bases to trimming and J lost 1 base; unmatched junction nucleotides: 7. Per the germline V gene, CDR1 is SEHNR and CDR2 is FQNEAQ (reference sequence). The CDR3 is CASSFPGGRPQETQYF. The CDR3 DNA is TGTGCCAGCAGCTTTCCGGGGGGGAGGCCCCAAGAGACCCAGTACTTC.

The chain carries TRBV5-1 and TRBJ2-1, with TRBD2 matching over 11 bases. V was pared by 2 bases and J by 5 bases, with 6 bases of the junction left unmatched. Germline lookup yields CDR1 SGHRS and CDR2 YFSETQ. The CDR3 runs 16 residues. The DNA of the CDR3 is TGCGCCAGCAGCTTACCCGGGACTAGCGGCCACAATGAGCAGTTCTTC. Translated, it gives CASSLPGTSGHNEQFF.